One sample yielded the 31 T cell receptor beta chains listed below, sequenced in a study of Ad26.COV2.S vaccination and SARS-CoV-2 variants. Treatment described: about 20 received Ad26.COV2.S at low or high dose, single or two shots; about 5 received placebo; per-sample allocation not given. Specimens were obtained on day 63 following the first vaccine or placebo injection. The data were produced by immunoSEQ multiplex PCR, yet TCRdb's version contains in-frame clones alone and is incomplete. The data show around 340,000 clones, about 86% seen once. This specimen was peripheral blood, taken in a trial of Ad26.COV2.S vaccine versus placebo. The receptors were gathered from a person aged 18-60 years who received the Ad26.COV2.S COVID-19 vaccine or a placebo.

This chain connects TRBV5-4 to TRBJ1-1; perhaps TRBD1 as D (5 bases). V dropped 9 bases and J dropped 10 bases, with 22 bases sitting between them. Germline values: CDR1 SGHNT, CDR2 YYREEE (reference sequence). The CDR3 sequence is 13 residues long. The CDR3 loop reads CATYSGVGYGAFF. The CDR3 DNA sequence: TGTGCCACCTACTCGGGGGTTGGCTACGGAGCTTTCTTT.

This clone is a singleton in its sample. This chain links TRBV5-4 with TRBJ2-3; 10 positions agree with TRBD2. The junction had 14 bases not matched to a gene; V was cut back by 0 bases and J by 4 bases. Germline CDR1 is SGHNT and CDR2 is YYREEE (reference sequence). This CDR3 contains 19 residues. CDR3 DNA: TGTGCCAGCAGCTTGGCTAGTGTGCTAGCGGGGGATCGGGCAGATACGCAGTATTTT. Its protein product is CASSLASVLAGDRADTQYF. The variable domain in full, with the rest retrieved from reference TRBV5-4 and TRBJ2-3, is ETGVTQSPTHLIKTRGQQVTLRCSSQSGHNTVSWYQQALGQGPQFIFQYYREEENGRGNFPPRFSGLQFPNYSSELNVNALELDDSALYLCASSLASVLAGDRADTQYFGPGTRLTVL.

The V gene is TRBV28, the J gene TRBJ2-2; D remains unclear. The germline CDR1 and CDR2 sequences are MDHEN and SYDVKM. The CDR3 has 10 amino acids. The V and J ends lost 8 bases and 7 bases respectively, with 5 bases between them. This CDR3 reads CASGRGELFF. The CDR3 DNA follows: TGTGCCAGCGGCCGCGGGGAGCTGTTTTTT. The variable domain in full, completed from reference TRBV28 and TRBJ2-2, reads DVKVTQSSRYLVKRTGEKVFLECVQDMDHENMFWYRQDPGLGLRLIYFSYDVKMKEKGDIPEGYSVSREKKERFSLILESASTNQTSMYLCASGRGELFFGEGSRLTVL.

This chain connects TRBV6-5 to TRBJ1-1; 8 bases map to TRBD1. V lost 7 bases, J lost 0 bases, and 7 bases stayed unmatched. Germline CDR1 is MNHEY and CDR2 is SVGAGI. The CDR3 loop spans 15 amino acids. The CDR3 coding sequence is TGTGCCAGCACCACTCGGGACAGGTTGAACACTGAAGCTTTCTTT. Its translation: CASTTRDRLNTEAFF.

V usage is TRBV18 and J usage is TRBJ1-1; D remains unclear. The ends were cut back, 3 bases at V and 2 bases at J, with 16 bases in the middle. CDR1 is KGHSH, CDR2 LQKENI, per germline. The length of the CDR3 is 16 residues. The DNA for the CDR3 is TGTGCCAGCTCACCGGCAGGCCGGTCTGGAAACACTGAAGCTTTCTTT. Residues: CASSPAGRSGNTEAFF.

This clone was counted only a few times. V and J are TRBV6-2 or TRBV6-3 and TRBJ1-2; D is unclear. V was trimmed by 5 bases and J by 1 base, leaving 14 bases between them. The CDR3 spans 15 residues. Germline V lookup: CDR1 MNHEY, CDR2 SVGEGT. In nucleotides, the CDR3 is TGTGCCAGCAGTCTTACGGACGGGAATAACTATGGCTACACCTTC. Amino acids: CASSLTDGNNYGYTF.

The chain joins TRBV28 to TRBJ1-1; no clear D gene. The V end was cut by 2 bases, the J end by 6 bases, with 13 bases between. From germline, CDR1 is MDHEN and CDR2 SYDVKM. The CDR3 spans 14 residues. The DNA of the CDR3 is TGTGCCAGCAGTTTACCACAGAGTTCGGCTGAAGCTTTCTTT. Protein product: CASSLPQSSAEAFF.

This chain links TRBV29-1 with TRBJ2-1, with TRBD2 matching over 11 bases. This CDR3 contains 17 residues. Trimming cost V 3 bases and J 2 bases; bases outside gene matches: 9. From germline, CDR1 is SQVTM and CDR2 ANQGSEA. The DNA of the CDR3 is TGCAGCGTTGATGGGGTAGCGGGGGGGCACACCTACAATGAGCAGTTCTTC. Residues: CSVDGVAGGHTYNEQFF.

The gene calls are TRBV7-2 and TRBJ1-4; a weak D match, TRBD1 (6 bases). The germline CDR1 and CDR2 sequences are SGHTA and FQGNSA. Trimming took 9 bases from V and 3 from J, leaving 14 bases between them. The CDR3 is made up of 14 amino acids. CDR3 region: CASQTDRANEKLFF. Written as DNA, the CDR3 is TGTGCCAGTCAGACGGACAGAGCTAATGAAAAACTGTTTTTT.

Points on this clone: Other DNA sequences of this sample code for an identical CDR3. J is TRBJ1-2 and V is TRBV24-1; D gene ambiguous. V lost 4 bases and J lost 8, with 7 bases in between. Per germline, CDR1 KGHDR and CDR2 SFDVKD. This CDR3 region has 11 residues. As DNA, the CDR3 is TGTGCCACCAGTGAAGGCTTCGGCTACACCTTC. The encoded protein is CATSEGFGYTF.

The V call is TRBV4-1, the J call TRBJ2-1, with 7 nucleotides matching TRBD2. In germline, CDR1 is MGHRA, CDR2 YSYEKL. This CDR3 region has 16 residues. V lost 1 base, J lost 0 bases, and 3 bases stayed unmatched. CDR3 nucleotides: TGCGCCAGCAGCCAAGGAGCGGGGAGCTCCTACAATGAGCAGTTCTTC. Its protein product is CASSQGAGSSYNEQFF.

The V call is TRBV7-6, the J call TRBJ2-3; tentative D call: TRBD1 (5 bases). In germline, CDR1 is SGHVS, CDR2 FNYEAQ. V lost 2 bases, J lost 0 bases, and 15 bases lay in between. The CDR3 runs 17 residues. The CDR3 DNA follows: TGTGCCAGCAGCTTATATCCCTGGCAGGGCAGCACAGATACGCAGTATTTT. Protein sequence: CASSLYPWQGSTDTQYF.

The chain links TRBV4-1 to TRBJ1-1; 7 bases are shared with TRBD1. J gave up 5 bases and V 0 bases, and 15 bases lay outside the gene matches. The CDR3 is 18 residues long. CDR1 MGHRA and CDR2 YSYEKL come from the germline V gene. CDR3 in amino acids: CASSQDNRGSNLDTEAFF. DNA of the CDR3: TGCGCCAGCAGCCAAGATAACAGGGGCTCGAACCTAGATACTGAAGCTTTCTTT.

This rearrangement joins TRBV3-1 (or the pseudogene TRBV3-2) to TRBJ2-2; TRBD1 or TRBD2 may be the D gene (6 bases each). In germline, CDR1 is LGHDT, CDR2 YNNKEL (reference sequence). This CDR3 has 20 residues. Trimming left V 0 bases short and J 4 bases short, with 24 bases between. The CDR3 protein is CASSQDMVGVTGGPTGELFF. CDR3 coding DNA: TGTGCCAGCAGCCAAGATATGGTAGGGGTGACAGGAGGGCCCACCGGGGAGCTGTTTTTT.

On this clone itself: The germline gene is not matched at one end of the junction; a read error may be the cause. V is TRBV7-7 and J is TRBJ2-5, with D hard to call. CDR3 size: 15 residues. CDR1 SSHAT and CDR2 FNYEAQ come from the germline V gene (reference sequence). Here the CDR3 DNA reads TGTGCTAGCAGCTTAGCCGGTGGTGAGAGGGAGACCCAGTACTTC. It translates to CASSLAGGERETQYF.

As DNA, the CDR3 is TGTGCCAGCAGTGGAGCTTGGGTCGGCAATCAGCCCCAGCATTTT. It is translated as CASSGAWVGNQPQHF. The chain is built from TRBV6-1 and TRBJ1-5; D not resolved. CDR1 and CDR2 (germline): MNHNS, SASEGT. The CDR3 runs to 15 residues. V was clipped by 4 bases and J by 2 bases, with 12 bases between them.

The CDR3 sequence is CSTTGTGGEQYF. The CDR3 DNA is TGCAGCACAACCGGGACAGGGGGCGAGCAGTACTTC. This chain uses TRBV29-1 with TRBJ2-7; TRBD1 agrees at 11 bases. The CDR3 loop spans 12 amino acids. CDR1 and CDR2 from the germline V gene are SQVTM and ANQGSEA. J lost 6 bases, V lost 8 bases, and 6 bases had no gene match.

This clone was recorded once. The rearrangement joins TRBV19 to TRBJ1-5; D is unresolved. Germline V gene data show CDR1 as LNHDA and CDR2 as SQIVND (reference sequence). The CDR3 spans 14 residues. V was trimmed by 4 bases and J by 5 bases, leaving 12 bases between them. CDR3 in DNA: TGTGCCAGTAGTAACGGAGGAGTAGATCAGCCCCAGCATTTT. This encodes CASSNGGVDQPQHF. The whole variable domain, filled in from reference TRBV19 and TRBJ1-5, reads DGGITQSPKYLFRKEGQNVTLSCEQNLNHDAMYWYRQDPGQGLRLIYYSQIVNDFQKGDIAEGYSVSREKKESFPLTVTSAQKNPTAFYLCASSNGGVDQPQHFGDGTRLSIL.

The V call is TRBV19, the J call TRBJ1-5; tentative D call: TRBD1 (5 bases). This CDR3 region has 14 residues. Looked up from germline, CDR1 is LNHDA and CDR2 is SQIVND (reference sequence). The V gene lost 3 bases and the J gene lost 7 bases, with 13 bases spanning the gap. The CDR3, as DNA: TGTGCCAGTAGTATGGTTAGTTCAGGGCAGCCCCAGCATTTT. Amino acid sequence: CASSMVSSGQPQHF.

This chain joins TRBV18 and TRBJ1-1, with 11 bases identical to TRBD1. CDR1 and CDR2 (germline): KGHSH, LQKENI. CDR3 length: 14 residues. V shed 3 bases, J shed 4 bases, and the junction held 1 base outside the gene matches. The CDR3 sequence: CASSPGQGATEAFF. The CDR3 nucleotides read TGTGCCAGCTCACCTGGACAGGGGGCCACTGAAGCTTTCTTT.

V usage is TRBV5-6 and J usage is TRBJ2-3; D remains unclear. Germline assignment: CDR1 SGHDT and CDR2 YYEEEE. The V and J ends lost 4 bases and 1 base respectively, with 16 bases between them. The CDR3 runs to 16 residues. CDR3 residues: CASSTTPQRGTDTQYF. In DNA, the CDR3 is TGTGCCAGCAGCACAACCCCACAGCGCGGCACAGATACGCAGTATTTT.

The rearrangement uses TRBV9 and TRBJ2-3; TRBD2 matches at 7 bases. V lost 0 bases to trimming and J lost 6 bases; unmatched junction nucleotides: 7. The germline gives CDR1 SGDLS, CDR2 YYNGEE. This CDR3 region has 15 residues. The CDR3: CASSVGAGPPDTQYF. CDR3 coding DNA: TGTGCCAGCAGCGTAGGAGCGGGACCCCCCGATACGCAGTATTTT.

The chain links TRBV19 to TRBJ2-7, with D perhaps matching TRBD1 (6 bases). This CDR3 is built from 12 residues. Trimming shortened V by 5 bases and J by 4 bases, and 9 bases separated the two germline ends. The V gene's germline CDR1 is LNHDA and CDR2 SQIVND (reference sequence). The CDR3 DNA reads as TGTGCCAGTAGTTTCCAGGGGTACGAGCAGTACTTC. Residues: CASSFQGYEQYF.

The chain carries TRBV2 and TRBJ1-6, with 11 bases matching TRBD1. The germline V gene has CDR1 SNHLY and CDR2 FYNNEI. This CDR3 is built from 14 residues. After removal of 7 bases from V and 14 bases from J, the junction contained 10 bases not matched to a gene. The CDR3: CASKPDRGLRSLHF. In nucleotides, the CDR3 is TGTGCCAGCAAACCGGACAGGGGGCTTAGATCCCTCCACTTT.

The chain has TRBV4-2 and TRBJ2-3; 8 positions agree with TRBD1. V lost 4 bases, J lost 2 bases, and 5 bases stayed unmatched. Germline V CDR1 and CDR2: LGHNA, YNFKEQ. The CDR3 sequence is 15 residues long. The CDR3 DNA sequence: TGTGCCAGCAGCCCCGGGACAGGAGACACAGATACGCAGTATTTT. Translating it yields CASSPGTGDTDTQYF.

This chain links TRBV21-1 with TRBJ1-6; the table's D call, TRBD1, was not checked against the DNA. TRBV21-1 is a recognized pseudogene. This CDR3 region has 19 residues. CDR3 nucleotides: TGTGCCAGCAGCAAAGTAGAGACAGGGGGCCGGTCCCATAATTCACCCCTCCACTTT. It yields the protein CASSKVETGGRSHNSPLHF.

V gene TRBV10-3 combines with J gene TRBJ2-7; 9 bases fit TRBD1. V was pared by 6 bases and J by 4 bases, with 10 bases of the junction left unmatched. Germline V lookup: CDR1 ENHRY, CDR2 SYGVKD. The CDR3 loop spans 15 amino acids. CDR3 nucleotides: TGTGCCATCAGACCAGCGGGACAGGGTCTTTACGAGCAGTACTTC. It is translated as CAIRPAGQGLYEQYF.

This chain uses TRBV3-1 (or the pseudogene TRBV3-2) with TRBJ1-4, with TRBD1 identical over 10 bases. The CDR3 totals 15 residues. V lost 3 bases and J lost 7; bases outside the gene matches: 5. CDR1 LGHDT and CDR2 YNNKEL come from the germline V gene (reference sequence). CDR3 loop: CASSHTGTGAEKLFF. In DNA, the CDR3 is TGTGCCAGCAGCCACACCGGGACAGGGGCTGAAAAACTGTTTTTT.

The J gene is TRBJ2-1, the V gene TRBV6-6, with D maybe TRBD2 (5 bases). Trimming took 6 bases from V and 0 from J, leaving 9 bases between them. The germline CDR1 and CDR2 sequences are MNHNY and SVGAGI (reference sequence). The CDR3 consists of 14 residues. The CDR3 DNA follows: TGTGCCAGCAGAGAAGGGAGCTCCTACAATGAGCAGTTCTTC. Translated: CASREGSSYNEQFF.

The gene calls are TRBV7-2 and TRBJ1-1, with TRBD1 matching 7 bases. Germline-derived CDR1 and CDR2 are SGHTA and FQGNSA. The CDR3 runs 13 residues. The V segment lost 3 bases and the J segment 3 bases; nucleotides outside the gene matches: 1. For the CDR3, the DNA is TGTGCCAGCAGCTTTCAGGGGGACACTGAAGCTTTCTTT. This translates into CASSFQGDTEAFF.

The gene calls are TRBV21-1 and TRBJ1-5; the table names TRBD1, a call not compared with the DNA. TRBV21-1 counts as a pseudogene. The CDR3 totals 22 residues. The CDR3 spells CASSKLEDRGRYRSWSNQPQHF. The CDR3 DNA follows: TGTGCCAGCAGCAAACTGGAGGACAGGGGGCGTTATAGGTCTTGGTCGAATCAGCCCCAGCATTTT.